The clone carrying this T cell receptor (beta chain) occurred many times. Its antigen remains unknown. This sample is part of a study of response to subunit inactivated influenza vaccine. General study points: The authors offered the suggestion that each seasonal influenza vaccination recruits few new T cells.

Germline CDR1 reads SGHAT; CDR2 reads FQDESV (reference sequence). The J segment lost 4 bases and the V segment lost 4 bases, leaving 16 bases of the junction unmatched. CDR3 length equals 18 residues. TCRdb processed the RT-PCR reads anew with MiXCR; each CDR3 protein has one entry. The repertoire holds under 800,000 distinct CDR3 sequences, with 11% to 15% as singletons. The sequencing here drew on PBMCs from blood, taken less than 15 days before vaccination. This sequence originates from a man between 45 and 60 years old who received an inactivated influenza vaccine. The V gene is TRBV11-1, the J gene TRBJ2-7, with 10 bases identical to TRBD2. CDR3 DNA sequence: TGTGCCAGCAGCTCCCCCATTAAGCGGGGGGGCTATCCGTACGAGCAGTACTTC. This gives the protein CASSSPIKRGGYPYEQYF. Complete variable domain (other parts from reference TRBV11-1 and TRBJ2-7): EAEVAQSPRYKITEKSQAVAFWCDPISGHATLYWYRQILGQGPELLVQFQDESVVDDSQLPKDRFSAERLKGVDSTLKIQPAELGDSAMYLCASSSPIKRGGYPYEQYFGPGTRLTVT.